A single sample gave rise to the 9 T cell receptor beta chains below, sequenced in a study of T cell changes during pregnancy in multiple sclerosis. Sequencing was performed with immunoSEQ multiplex PCR; in TCRdb, only in-frame clones are kept and a portion is missing. The table records about 57,000 clones, approximately 86% of them present only once. The sample here was CD4+ T cells from peripheral blood mononuclear cells, taken in the third trimester of pregnancy. The receptors derive from a female donor with multiple sclerosis, enrolled in a pregnancy study.

V usage is TRBV27 and J usage is TRBJ1-4, with D maybe TRBD1 (6 bases). The CDR3 covers 18 residues. Germline values: CDR1 MNHEY, CDR2 SMNVEV (reference sequence). V lost 2 bases, J lost 3 bases, and 19 bases lay in between. The CDR3 loop reads CASSLETGRPPANEKLFF. As DNA, the CDR3 is TGTGCCAGCAGTTTAGAGACAGGCAGGCCTCCAGCTAATGAAAAACTGTTTTTT.

This sequence joins TRBV5-1 and TRBJ1-2; D possibly corresponds to TRBD1 (6 bases). Germline loops: CDR1 SGHRS, CDR2 YFSETQ. CDR3 length: 13 residues. Trimming pared 2 bases from V and 9 bases from J, leaving 14 bases between. This chain's CDR3 is CASSLAGAVSYTF. The CDR3 region has the DNA TGCGCCAGCAGCTTAGCAGGGGCTGTAAGCTACACCTTC.

The sample holds a few counts of this clone. The identical CDR3 is also encoded by other nucleotide sequences in the sample. CDR3 region: CASSPGLAGGSSYNEQFF. CDR3 bases: TGTGCCAGTAGTCCGGGACTAGCGGGAGGCTCCTCCTACAATGAGCAGTTCTTC. The chain is built from TRBV19 and TRBJ2-1; 15 nucleotides agree with TRBD2. Germline V CDR1 and CDR2: LNHDA, SQIVND (reference sequence). Trimming cost V 5 bases and J 0 bases; bases outside gene matches: 5. The CDR3 covers 18 residues. Based on the CDR3 plus reference TRBV19 and TRBJ2-1, the full variable domain is DGGITQSPKYLFRKEGQNVTLSCEQNLNHDAMYWYRQDPGQGLRLIYYSQIVNDFQKGDIAEGYSVSREKKESFPLTVTSAQKNPTAFYLCASSPGLAGGSSYNEQFFGPGTRLTVL.

This chain links TRBV18 with TRBJ2-7; 7 nucleotides agree with TRBD1. Germline CDR1 and CDR2: KGHSH and LQKENI. This CDR3 is built from 15 residues. The J segment lost 2 bases and the V segment lost 2 bases, leaving 6 bases of the junction unmatched. For the CDR3, the DNA is TGTGCCAGCTCACCAACACAGGGGTCGGCCTACGAGCAGTACTTC. Encoded protein: CASSPTQGSAYEQYF.

The J gene is TRBJ1-3, the V gene TRBV5-1, with D perhaps TRBD1 (6 bases). Trimming pared 4 bases from V and 0 bases from J, leaving 11 bases between. Per the germline V gene, CDR1 is SGHRS and CDR2 is YFSETQ. The CDR3 totals 15 residues. The CDR3 coding sequence is TGCGCCAGCAGCCCGGGACAACACTCTGGAAACACCATATATTTT. This codes for CASSPGQHSGNTIYF.

The chain carries TRBV10-3 and TRBJ2-3, with 8 nucleotides matching TRBD2. This CDR3 has 16 residues. Unmatched junction bases numbered 9, after V lost 2 bases and J lost 5 bases. Germline CDR1 ENHRY, CDR2 SYGVKD. As DNA, the CDR3 is TGTGCCATCAGTGAGGAAGGGACGAGCGGGAGAGATACGCAGTATTTT. Protein sequence: CAISEEGTSGRDTQYF.

This clone appeared a single time. This chain uses TRBV10-1 with TRBJ2-5, with D tentatively TRBD2 (6 bases). Trimming pared 3 bases from V and 2 bases from J, leaving 13 bases between. Germline assignment: CDR1 WNHNN and CDR2 SYGVQD (reference sequence). The CDR3 has 15 amino acids. The CDR3 region is CASSDGGGVQETQYF. The CDR3 DNA reads TGCGCCAGCAGTGACGGGGGAGGAGTACAAGAGACCCAGTACTTC.

In its sample, this clone was seen a few times. This chain links TRBV5-1 with TRBJ1-1; possible D gene TRBD1, 5 bases. Germline CDR1 reads SGHRS; CDR2 reads YFSETQ. This CDR3 has 16 residues. Deletions cut 4 bases from V and 0 bases from J, with 16 bases between. In DNA form, the CDR3 reads TGCGCCAGCAGCCTGCAGGGAATAGAGATGAACACTGAAGCTTTCTTT. It is translated as CASSLQGIEMNTEAFF.

This clone has a single count. The CDR3 DNA reads TGTGCCAGCAGCTTAAACAGGGCTTATGGCTACACCTTC. It specifies CASSLNRAYGYTF. V and J are TRBV13 and TRBJ1-2; a weak D match, TRBD1 (6 bases). Germline CDR1 reads PRHDT; CDR2 reads FYEKMQ (reference sequence). The V end was cut by 2 bases, the J end by 5 bases, with 9 bases between. The CDR3 extends over 13 amino acids.